This T cell receptor beta chain came from a study of T-cell memory formation after mild COVID-19. Points from the study as a whole: Contracting CD4+ clones lay largely in CM and EM, with CD8+ ones residing in EMRA. Clones that contracted from day 15 to 85 were balanced CD4/CD8, while later expanders leaned CD4+. Cross-reactive memory apparently joined, as some responding clones appeared in pre-infection memory.

Sample barcodes and UMIs were carried by the TCR alpha and TCR beta cDNA libraries that 5'RACE generated with constant-segment primers. TCRdb analysed the 5' RACE reads with MiXCR anew, one entry per CDR3 protein. The sample consists of a few hundred thousand distinct CDR3 sequences, roughly 8.2% of them appearing once. The table lists this clonotype with many counts. Its antigen remains unidentified. Sequencing used PBMCs or a T cell subset sorted from them (not recorded which). The sequence was obtained from a man younger than 35 who had mild COVID-19 (a few samples of this study predate the infection). Cell type and time point are not known.

CDR3 residues: CASGGHFETQYF. Here the CDR3 DNA reads TGTGCCAGCGGCGGTCATTTCGAGACCCAGTACTTC. The V call is TRBV12-3 or TRBV12-4, the J call TRBJ2-5; no definite D call. V was shortened by 8 bases and J by 5 bases, with 12 bases between the two germline ends. The CDR3 loop spans 12 amino acids.